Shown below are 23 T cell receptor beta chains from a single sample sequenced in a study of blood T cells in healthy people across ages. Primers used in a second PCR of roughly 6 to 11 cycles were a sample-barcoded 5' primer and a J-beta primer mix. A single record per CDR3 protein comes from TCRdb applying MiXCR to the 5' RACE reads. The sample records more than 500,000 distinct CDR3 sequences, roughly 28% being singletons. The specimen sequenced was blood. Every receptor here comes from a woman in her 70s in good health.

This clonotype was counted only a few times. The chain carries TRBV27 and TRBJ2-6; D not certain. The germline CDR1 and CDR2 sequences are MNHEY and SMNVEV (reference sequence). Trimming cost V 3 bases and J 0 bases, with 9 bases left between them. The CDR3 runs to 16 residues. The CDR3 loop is CASSLRTSSGANVLTF. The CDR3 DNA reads TGTGCCAGCAGTTTGCGCACATCCTCTGGGGCCAACGTCCTGACTTTC. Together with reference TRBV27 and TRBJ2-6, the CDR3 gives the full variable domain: EAQVTQNPRYLITVTGKKLTVTCSQNMNHEYMSWYRQDPGLGLRQIYYSMNVEVTDKGDVPEGYKVSRKEKRNFPLILESPSPNQTSLYFCASSLRTSSGANVLTFGAGSRLTVL.

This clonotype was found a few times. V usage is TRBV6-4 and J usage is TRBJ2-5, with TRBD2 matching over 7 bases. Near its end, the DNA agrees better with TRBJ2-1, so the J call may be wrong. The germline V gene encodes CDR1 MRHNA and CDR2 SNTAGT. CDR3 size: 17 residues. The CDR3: CASSEYLQAGPYNEQFF. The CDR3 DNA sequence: TGTGCCAGCAGTGAATATCTCCAAGCGGGGCCCTACAATGAGCAGTTCTTC.

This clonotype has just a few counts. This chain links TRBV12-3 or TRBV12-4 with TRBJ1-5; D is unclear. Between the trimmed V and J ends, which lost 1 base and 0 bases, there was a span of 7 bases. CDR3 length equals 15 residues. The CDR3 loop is CASSLGSNSNQPQHF. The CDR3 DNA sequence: TGTGCCAGCAGTTTAGGGAGCAATAGCAATCAGCCCCAGCATTTT.

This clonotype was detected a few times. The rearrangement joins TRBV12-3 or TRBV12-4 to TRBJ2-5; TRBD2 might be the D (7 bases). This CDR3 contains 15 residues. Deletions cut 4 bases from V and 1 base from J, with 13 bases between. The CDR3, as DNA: TGTGCCAGCAGTTACGGGGGGCTTAGCCAAGAGACCCAGTACTTC. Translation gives CASSYGGLSQETQYF.

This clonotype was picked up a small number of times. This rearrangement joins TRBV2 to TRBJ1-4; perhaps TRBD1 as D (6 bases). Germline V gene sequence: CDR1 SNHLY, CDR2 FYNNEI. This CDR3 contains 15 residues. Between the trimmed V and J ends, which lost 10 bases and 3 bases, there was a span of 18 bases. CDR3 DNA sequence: TGTGCCACCAAGACCCGCGGACAGCCTAATGAAAAACTGTTTTTT. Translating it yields CATKTRGQPNEKLFF. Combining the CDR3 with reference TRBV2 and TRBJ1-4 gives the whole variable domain EPEVTQTPSHQVTQMGQEVILRCVPISNHLYFYWYRQILGQKVEFLVSFYNNEISEKSEIFDDQFSVERPDGSNFTLKIRSTKLEDSAMYFCATKTRGQPNEKLFFGSGTQLSVL.

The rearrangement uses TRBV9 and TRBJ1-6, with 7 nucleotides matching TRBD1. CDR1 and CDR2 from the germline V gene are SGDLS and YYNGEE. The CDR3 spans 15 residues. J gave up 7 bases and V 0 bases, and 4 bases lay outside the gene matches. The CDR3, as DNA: TGTGCCAGCAGCGTAGATGGGACAGCAAATTCACCCCTCCACTTT. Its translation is CASSVDGTANSPLHF.

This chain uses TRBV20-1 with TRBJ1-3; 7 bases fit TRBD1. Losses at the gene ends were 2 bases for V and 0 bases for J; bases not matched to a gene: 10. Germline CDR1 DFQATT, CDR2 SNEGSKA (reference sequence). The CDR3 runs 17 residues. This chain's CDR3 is CSARRMGQFISGNTIYF. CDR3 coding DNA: TGCAGTGCTAGAAGAATGGGACAGTTTATCTCTGGAAACACCATATATTTT.

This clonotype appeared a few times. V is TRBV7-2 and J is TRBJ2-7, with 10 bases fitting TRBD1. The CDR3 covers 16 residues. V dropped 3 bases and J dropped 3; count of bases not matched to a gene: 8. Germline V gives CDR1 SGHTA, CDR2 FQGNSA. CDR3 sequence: CASSFLPGQGNYEQYF. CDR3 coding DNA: TGTGCCAGCAGCTTCCTACCGGGACAGGGGAACTACGAGCAGTACTTC.

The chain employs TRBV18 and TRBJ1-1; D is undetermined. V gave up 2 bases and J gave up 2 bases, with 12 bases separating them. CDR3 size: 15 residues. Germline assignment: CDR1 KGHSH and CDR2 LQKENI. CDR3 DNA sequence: TGTGCCAGCTCACCAAAGGTTGAGGGAAACACTGAAGCTTTCTTT. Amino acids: CASSPKVEGNTEAFF. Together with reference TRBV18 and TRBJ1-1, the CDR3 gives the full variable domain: NAGVMQNPRHLVRRRGQEARLRCSPMKGHSHVYWYRQLPEEGLKFMVYLQKENIIDESGMPKERFSAEFPKEGPSILRIQQVVRGDSAAYFCASSPKVEGNTEAFFGQGTRLTVV.

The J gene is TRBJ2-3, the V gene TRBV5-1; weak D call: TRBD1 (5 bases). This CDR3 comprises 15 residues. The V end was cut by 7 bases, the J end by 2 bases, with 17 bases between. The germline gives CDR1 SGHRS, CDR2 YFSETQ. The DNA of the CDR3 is TGCGCCAGCCATCCCCAGGCCAGGGCCACAGATACGCAGTATTTT. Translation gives CASHPQARATDTQYF.

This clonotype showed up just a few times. CDR3 nucleotides: TGTGCCAGCATTCTGGGGGTCGAGCAGTACTTC. It is translated as CASILGVEQYF. The chain couples TRBV7-2 to TRBJ2-5; tentatively, D is TRBD1 or TRBD2 (5 bases each). Matching the DNA end better, TRBJ2-7 makes the J call doubtful. The germline gives CDR1 SGHTA, CDR2 FQGNSA. The CDR3 contains 11 residues.

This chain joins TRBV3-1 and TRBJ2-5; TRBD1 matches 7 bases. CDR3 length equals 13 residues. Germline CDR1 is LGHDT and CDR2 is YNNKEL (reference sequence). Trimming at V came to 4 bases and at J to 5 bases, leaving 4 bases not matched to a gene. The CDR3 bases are TGTGCCAGCAGCCGAACAGGGGACGAGACCCAGTACTTC. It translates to CASSRTGDETQYF.

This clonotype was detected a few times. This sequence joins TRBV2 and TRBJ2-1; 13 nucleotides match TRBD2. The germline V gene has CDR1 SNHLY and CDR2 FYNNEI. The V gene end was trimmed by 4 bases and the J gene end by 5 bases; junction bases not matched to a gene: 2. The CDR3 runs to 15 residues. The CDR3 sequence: CASSGTSGGHNEQFF. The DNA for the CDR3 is TGTGCCAGCAGTGGGACTAGCGGGGGACACAATGAGCAGTTCTTC.

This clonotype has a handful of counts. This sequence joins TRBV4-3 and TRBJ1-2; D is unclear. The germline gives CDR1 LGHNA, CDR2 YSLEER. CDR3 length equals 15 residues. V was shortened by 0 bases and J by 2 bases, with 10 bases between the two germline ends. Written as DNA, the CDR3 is TGCGCCAGCAGCCAAGAAAATGCGGGGAACTATGGCTACACCTTC. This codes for CASSQENAGNYGYTF.

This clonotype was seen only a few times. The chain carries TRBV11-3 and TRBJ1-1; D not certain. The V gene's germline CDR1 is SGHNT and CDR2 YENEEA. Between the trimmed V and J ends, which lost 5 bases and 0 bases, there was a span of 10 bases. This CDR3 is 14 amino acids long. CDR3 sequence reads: CASSPDGMNTEAFF. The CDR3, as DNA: TGTGCCAGCAGCCCGGACGGTATGAACACTGAAGCTTTCTTT.

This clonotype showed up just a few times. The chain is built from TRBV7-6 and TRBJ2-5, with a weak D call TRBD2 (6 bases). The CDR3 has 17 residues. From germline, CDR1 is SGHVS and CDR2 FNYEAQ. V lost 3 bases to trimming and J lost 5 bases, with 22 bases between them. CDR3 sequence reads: CASSLTSAGSPGETQYF. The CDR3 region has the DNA TGTGCCAGCAGCTTGACGTCGGCGGGGTCCCCAGGGGAGACCCAGTACTTC.

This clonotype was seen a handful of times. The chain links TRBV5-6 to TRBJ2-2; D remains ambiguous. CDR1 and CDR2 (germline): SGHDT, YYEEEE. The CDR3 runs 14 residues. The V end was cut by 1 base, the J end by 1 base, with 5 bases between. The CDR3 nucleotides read TGTGCCAGCAGCTTGTACCTGAACACCGGGGAGCTGTTTTTT. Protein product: CASSLYLNTGELFF.

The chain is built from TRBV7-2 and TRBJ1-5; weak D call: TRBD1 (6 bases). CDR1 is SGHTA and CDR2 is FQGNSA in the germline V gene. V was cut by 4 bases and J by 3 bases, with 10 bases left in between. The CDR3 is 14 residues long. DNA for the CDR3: TGTGCCAGCAGCTCTCAGGGGCTCAATCAGCCCCAGCATTTT. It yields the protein CASSSQGLNQPQHF.

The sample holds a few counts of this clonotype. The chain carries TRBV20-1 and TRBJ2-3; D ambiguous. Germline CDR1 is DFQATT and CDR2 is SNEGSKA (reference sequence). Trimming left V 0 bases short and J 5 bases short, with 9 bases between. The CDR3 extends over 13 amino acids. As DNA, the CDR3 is TGCAGTGCTAGAGATCCCCAATTAGATACGCAGTATTTT. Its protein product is CSARDPQLDTQYF.

The CDR3 reads CASSLGGQDYQPQHF. CDR3 coding DNA: TGCGCCAGCAGCTTGGGGGGACAGGACTATCAGCCCCAGCATTTT. This chain uses TRBV5-1 with TRBJ1-5, with 8 bases fitting TRBD1. The CDR3 has 15 amino acids. The germline gives CDR1 SGHRS, CDR2 YFSETQ. V lost 0 bases and J lost 5; bases outside the gene matches: 4. The full variable domain, completed using reference TRBV5-1 and TRBJ1-5, is KAGVTQTPRYLIKTRGQQVTLSCSPISGHRSVSWYQQTPGQGLQFLFEYFSETQRNKGNFPGRFSGRQFSNSRSEMNVSTLELGDSALYLCASSLGGQDYQPQHFGDGTRLSIL.

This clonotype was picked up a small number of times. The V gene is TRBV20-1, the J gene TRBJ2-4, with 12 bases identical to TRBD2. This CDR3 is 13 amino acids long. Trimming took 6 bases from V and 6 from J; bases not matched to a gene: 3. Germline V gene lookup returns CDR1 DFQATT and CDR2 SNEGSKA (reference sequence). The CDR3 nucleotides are TGCAGTGCCAAACTAGCGGGGGGAAACATTCAGTACTTC. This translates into CSAKLAGGNIQYF.

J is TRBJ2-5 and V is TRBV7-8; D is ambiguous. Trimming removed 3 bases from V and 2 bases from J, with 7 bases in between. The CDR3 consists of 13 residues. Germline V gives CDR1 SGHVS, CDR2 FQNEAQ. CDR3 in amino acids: CASSFLLQETQYF. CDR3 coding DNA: TGTGCCAGCAGCTTCTTGCTACAAGAGACCCAGTACTTC.

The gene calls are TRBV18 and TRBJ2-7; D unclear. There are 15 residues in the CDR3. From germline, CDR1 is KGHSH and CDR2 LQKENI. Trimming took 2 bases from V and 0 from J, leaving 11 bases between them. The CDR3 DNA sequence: TGTGCCAGCTCACCAACCGGGCTTAGCTCCTACGAGCAGTACTTC. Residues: CASSPTGLSSYEQYF.